This TCR beta chain was sequenced during a study of T cell responses to AZD1222 COVID-19 vaccine. Produced via immunoSEQ multiplex PCR; TCRdb's table is partial and in-frame only. The table lists around 120,000 clones, around 94% of them singletons. CDR3 length: 15 amino acids. The junction had 8 bases not matched to a gene; V was cut back by 0 bases and J by 5 bases. Germline CDR1 is SGHRS and CDR2 is YFSETQ. This clone has just a few counts. Sequences were derived from peripheral blood, sampled on day 0 of AZD1222 vaccination. The chain couples TRBV5-1 to TRBJ2-7, with TRBD1 identical over 7 bases. The clonotype originates from an adult in good health. CDR3 amino acids: CASSLADRVIDEQYF. CDR3 nucleotide sequence: TGCGCCAGCAGCTTGGCCGACAGGGTGATTGACGAGCAGTACTTC.